The clone carrying this TCR beta chain appeared once. Its target is not known. This entry belongs to a study of vaccination effects on CD4 cells after COVID-19. About the study: Sampling of a couple of convalescent patients took place 16 days and one week prior to vaccination.

Whole-study findings and limits: No early post-infection timepoints were available in the study, which also included few convalescent patients.

Germline V CDR1 and CDR2: SEHNR, FQNEAQ (reference sequence). The CDR3 is made up of 14 amino acids. V was pared by 5 bases and J by 5 bases, with 15 bases between. Antigen-specific CD4+ T cell clonotypes were called by their expansion after viral peptide-pool culture in ViraFEST. Culture proceeded for more than 8 days, and CD4+ T cells were then isolated. Infection dated between March and December 2020, before the Alpha, Beta and Delta variants reached the United States. The researchers cultured approximately 2.1 million PBMC per well with around 9.2 IU/ml IL-2 and about 10 ug/ml peptides. Cultures got half-medium changes with IL-2 on days 3 and 7. Profiled with immunoSEQ multiplex PCR; TCRdb holds only in-frame clones, not every one. The table includes nearly 45,000 clones, 60% to 75% detected once.

This sequence was found in a human donor who had a prior SARS-CoV-2 infection. The material sequenced was CD4+ T cells from PBMCs cultured with a peptide pool, taken before COVID-19 vaccination. The chain carries TRBV7-9 and TRBJ2-5, with D maybe TRBD1 (5 bases). This CDR3 is CASSPRTLAETQYF. The CDR3 DNA is TGTGCCAGCAGCCCACGGACACTCGCGGAGACCCAGTACTTC.